The 27 T cell receptor beta chains below all came from one sample that was sequenced in a study of beta chain features in type 1 diabetes. Study outcomes and limitations: All four CD4+ subsets from Type 1 diabetes patients carried moderately but significantly shorter TCRB CDR3s.

The study reverse transcribed the entire isolated RNA, so it sequenced expressed TCRB transcripts. Sequencing was performed with immunoSEQ multiplex PCR; in TCRdb, only in-frame clones are kept and a portion is missing. Found here are 200,000 to 250,000 clones, roughly 17% of them singletons; the top ten hold less than 0.09%. For these TCRs, the target antigens are not known. Sequenced material: naive CD4+ T cells from blood. The receptor source for this set is a man in his thirties or forties with type 1 diabetes.

V is TRBV6-6 and J is TRBJ2-7; 9 nucleotides match TRBD2. Germline V gene sequence: CDR1 MNHNY, CDR2 SVGAGI (reference sequence). Trimming took 5 bases from V and 2 from J; bases not matched to a gene: 7. The CDR3 extends over 15 amino acids. DNA for the CDR3: TGTGCCAGCAGTCTAGATAGCGGGGGACCCTACGAGCAGTACTTC. It codes for CASSLDSGGPYEQYF.

The chain has TRBV7-2 and TRBJ2-7; TRBD2 agrees at 7 bases. CDR1 and CDR2 (germline): SGHTA, FQGNSA. The CDR3 consists of 15 residues. V was clipped by 5 bases and J by 4 bases; unmatched bases: 11. The CDR3 sequence: CASSAGTMSGYEQYF. As DNA, the CDR3 is TGTGCCAGCAGCGCCGGGACTATGAGTGGGTACGAGCAGTACTTC.

The chain uses TRBV7-2 and TRBJ2-5, with 9 positions matching TRBD2. The J segment lost 3 bases and the V segment lost 6 bases, leaving 5 bases of the junction unmatched. Germline V CDR1 and CDR2: SGHTA, FQGNSA. The CDR3 has 14 residues. CDR3 amino acids: CASRSSGSKETQYF. The DNA of the CDR3 is TGTGCCAGCAGAAGTAGCGGGAGTAAAGAGACCCAGTACTTC.

A few counts support this clone. The J gene is TRBJ2-7, the V gene TRBV7-9; unclear D gene. Germline CDR1 is SEHNR and CDR2 is FQNEAQ (reference sequence). Trimming left V 3 bases short and J 5 bases short, with 5 bases between. The CDR3 totals 11 residues. The DNA for the CDR3 is TGTGCCAGCAGCTTGGGGAACGAGCAGTACTTC. It translates to CASSLGNEQYF.

The chain has TRBV9 and TRBJ2-3; D might be TRBD1 (5 bases). Germline values: CDR1 SGDLS, CDR2 YYNGEE. V lost 3 bases and J 0 bases, leaving 14 bases between the germline ends. The length of the CDR3 is 16 residues. The CDR3 DNA sequence: TGTGCCAGCAGCGCCAGACAGTCCTCTAGCACAGATACGCAGTATTTT. Translated, it gives CASSARQSSSTDTQYF.

This clone was picked up a small number of times. CDR3 DNA: TGTGCCAGCAGCGCCAGGGGGCTTCCTAGCACAGATACGCAGTATTTT. This encodes CASSARGLPSTDTQYF. This sequence joins TRBV9 and TRBJ2-3; 8 bases line up with TRBD1. This CDR3 spans 16 amino acids. Germline V gene data show CDR1 as SGDLS and CDR2 as YYNGEE. J was trimmed by 0 bases and V by 3 bases; bases with no gene match: 6.

This rearrangement joins TRBV9 to TRBJ2-3, with D tentatively TRBD2 (6 bases). V was cut by 0 bases and J by 2 bases, with 16 bases left in between. This CDR3 is built from 17 residues. Germline V gives CDR1 SGDLS, CDR2 YYNGEE. CDR3 DNA sequence: TGTGCCAGCAGCGTAGATATTCGCCGGGGGTCCACAGATACGCAGTATTTT. Translating it yields CASSVDIRRGSTDTQYF.

The CDR3: CSVAALTGAEGMNTEAFF. CDR3 sequence (DNA): TGCAGCGTCGCCGCGCTCACAGGGGCCGAGGGTATGAACACTGAAGCTTTCTTT. The chain recombines TRBV29-1 with TRBJ1-1; 7 bases fit TRBD1. The CDR3 is 18 amino acids. The germline gives CDR1 SQVTM, CDR2 ANQGSEA. The V gene end was trimmed by 6 bases and the J gene end by 0 bases; junction bases not matched to a gene: 19.

V gene TRBV7-3 combines with J gene TRBJ2-3, with D perhaps matching TRBD1 (6 bases). The CDR3 spans 15 residues. In germline, CDR1 is SGHTA, CDR2 FQGTGA. Trimming pared 5 bases from V and 2 bases from J, leaving 14 bases between. CDR3 loop: CASSPTGTSTDTQYF. For the CDR3, the DNA is TGTGCCAGCAGCCCAACCGGGACATCCACAGATACGCAGTATTTT.

The CDR3 DNA reads TGTGCCAGCAGCTTAATTGGGGGCGGAGGGGCCTACGAGCAGTACTTC. Amino acids: CASSLIGGGGAYEQYF. The rearrangement uses TRBV7-2 and TRBJ2-7, with D perhaps assigned TRBD1 or TRBD2 (6 bases each). This CDR3 comprises 16 residues. The V end was cut by 2 bases, the J end by 2 bases, with 16 bases between. The germline gives CDR1 SGHTA, CDR2 FQGNSA.

The chain combines TRBV7-9 with TRBJ2-6, with D possibly being TRBD1 (5 bases). In germline, CDR1 is SEHNR, CDR2 FQNEAQ (reference sequence). V lost 5 bases, J lost 0 bases, and 14 bases lay in between. This CDR3 is 17 amino acids long. In nucleotides, the CDR3 is TGTGCCAGCAGCCCGTCGGACACCGACTCTGGGGCCAACGTCCTGACTTTC. Protein: CASSPSDTDSGANVLTF.

This CDR3 is CASRLDRGIHYEQYF. CDR3 nucleotide sequence: TGTGCCAGCAGACTGGACAGGGGAATTCACTACGAGCAGTACTTC. The V and J genes are TRBV28 and TRBJ2-7, with 9 bases matching TRBD1. V was clipped by 6 bases and J by 3 bases; unmatched bases: 9. Germline V gene sequence: CDR1 MDHEN, CDR2 SYDVKM. The length of the CDR3 is 15 residues.

This clone was found a few times. The genes are TRBV6-5 and TRBJ2-7; tentative D call: TRBD1 (5 bases). CDR3 length equals 15 residues. The germline V gene has CDR1 MNHEY and CDR2 SVGAGI. V shed 0 bases and J shed 3 bases, with 12 bases lying between them. This CDR3 is CASSYSQVISYEQYF. The CDR3 DNA reads TGTGCCAGCAGTTACTCACAGGTTATAAGCTACGAGCAGTACTTC.

The CDR3 protein is CATSSRGLGSGANVLTF. The CDR3 bases are TGTGCCACCAGCAGCAGGGGGCTAGGTTCTGGGGCCAACGTCCTGACTTTC. The V call is TRBV15, the J call TRBJ2-6; the match to TRBD1 covers 8 bases. CDR3 size: 17 residues. Trimming cost V 3 bases and J 1 base; bases outside gene matches: 5. Germline V gives CDR1 LNHNV, CDR2 YYDKDF (reference sequence).

The CDR3 loop is CATSRGAEETQYF. The CDR3 region has the DNA TGTGCCACCAGCAGAGGGGCAGAAGAGACCCAGTACTTC. The chain uses TRBV15 and TRBJ2-5, with unresolved D. V gave up 1 base and J gave up 3 bases, with 6 bases separating them. The CDR3 is 13 residues long. Germline V gives CDR1 LNHNV, CDR2 YYDKDF (reference sequence).

This clone appeared a few times. The J gene is TRBJ2-7, the V gene TRBV7-2, with a weak D call TRBD2 (6 bases). Germline values: CDR1 SGHTA, CDR2 FQGNSA. Trimming took 2 bases from V and 5 from J, leaving 13 bases between them. This CDR3 has 14 amino acids. The CDR3 DNA follows: TGTGCCAGCAGCTTAATGGAGGGGCTGAACGAGCAGTACTTC. Translated: CASSLMEGLNEQYF.

With respect to this clone: A read error may account for a junction end that differs from germline. The rearrangement links TRBV27 to TRBJ2-7; no firm D call. CDR1 and CDR2 from the germline V gene are MNHEY and SMNVEV (reference sequence). The CDR3 extends over 12 amino acids. CDR3 nucleotides: TGTGCCAGCAGTTCCAACGGGTCCCCTCAAACTTTC. The encoded protein is CASSSNGSPQTF.

On this clone: This sample includes further DNA sequences coding for the same CDR3. V gene TRBV28 combines with J gene TRBJ2-1; D remains ambiguous. The CDR3 is 13 residues long. In germline, CDR1 is MDHEN, CDR2 SYDVKM. Deletions cut 4 bases from V and 0 bases from J, with 4 bases between. CDR3 bases: TGTGCCAGCAGTTCCAGCTCCTACAATGAGCAGTTCTTC. The encoded protein is CASSSSSYNEQFF.

On this clone: The same CDR3 can be traced to other DNA sequences in this sample. The rearrangement uses TRBV5-1 and TRBJ2-6; no clear D gene. V gave up 0 bases and J gave up 0 bases, with 4 bases separating them. The CDR3 is 15 residues long. Germline CDR1 is SGHRS and CDR2 is YFSETQ. This CDR3 reads CASSLVGSGANVLTF. CDR3 in DNA: TGCGCCAGCAGCTTGGTGGGCTCTGGGGCCAACGTCCTGACTTTC.

This chain joins TRBV29-1 and TRBJ2-7, with D uncertain. Germline CDR1 and CDR2: SQVTM and ANQGSEA. This CDR3 contains 11 residues. The germline V and J ends were trimmed by 2 bases and 3 bases, with 5 bases remaining between them. The CDR3 reads CSVEQGYEQYF. DNA of the CDR3: TGCAGCGTTGAACAAGGCTACGAGCAGTACTTC.

V usage is TRBV7-9 and J usage is TRBJ2-7; weak D call: TRBD2 (6 bases). Trimming took off 2 bases at V and 6 bases at J, with 11 bases between the two ends. The CDR3 extends over 13 amino acids. Germline loops: CDR1 SEHNR, CDR2 FQNEAQ (reference sequence). The CDR3 region has the DNA TGTGCCAGCAGCTTACGGGAGTTGGGCGAGCAGTACTTC. It yields the protein CASSLRELGEQYF.

This clone was detected a few times. The chain uses TRBV7-2 and TRBJ2-3, with TRBD1 identical over 7 bases. The CDR3 is 15 amino acids. Germline trimming cut 5 bases from V and 3 bases from J; bases unmatched to any gene: 8. The V gene's germline CDR1 is SGHTA and CDR2 FQGNSA. The CDR3: CASSPDRVRTDTQYF. The CDR3 coding sequence is TGTGCCAGCAGCCCCGACAGGGTCAGGACAGATACGCAGTATTTT. The variable domain in full, with the rest retrieved from reference TRBV7-2 and TRBJ2-3, is GAGVSQSPSNKVTEKGKDVELRCDPISGHTALYWYRQSLGQGLEFLIYFQGNSAPDKSGLPSDRFSAERTGGSVSTLTIQRTQQEDSAVYLCASSPDRVRTDTQYFGPGTRLTVL.

The V call is TRBV5-1, the J call TRBJ2-3; 11 bases agree with TRBD2. From germline, CDR1 is SGHRS and CDR2 YFSETQ. The J segment lost 1 base and the V segment lost 4 bases, leaving 5 bases of the junction unmatched. CDR3 length equals 16 residues. The CDR3 spells CASSTLLAGGTDTQYF. The CDR3, as DNA: TGCGCCAGCAGCACCTTACTAGCGGGAGGCACAGATACGCAGTATTTT.

CDR3 residues: CASSIRTGSGTRSYEQYF. The CDR3 DNA sequence: TGTGCCAGCAGCATACGGACAGGGTCCGGGACGAGATCCTACGAGCAGTACTTC. The V and J genes are TRBV7-9 and TRBJ2-7; 8 bases are shared with TRBD1. V lost 5 bases, J lost 1 base, and 16 bases stayed unmatched. The CDR3 extends over 18 amino acids. Germline loops: CDR1 SEHNR, CDR2 FQNEAQ (reference sequence).

A few counts support this clone. The V gene is TRBV9, the J gene TRBJ1-5; unclear D gene. The CDR3 loop spans 13 amino acids. V was pared by 0 bases and J by 3 bases, with 4 bases between. Germline CDR1 is SGDLS and CDR2 is YYNGEE. The CDR3 DNA reads as TGTGCCAGCAGCGTAGGTTCCAATCAGCCCCAGCATTTT. Protein product: CASSVGSNQPQHF.

The chain is built from TRBV5-1 and TRBJ2-5; 7 bases line up with TRBD1. Germline trimming cut 4 bases from V and 5 bases from J; bases unmatched to any gene: 14. Germline V gene sequence: CDR1 SGHRS, CDR2 YFSETQ. CDR3 length: 16 amino acids. The CDR3 nucleotides read TGCGCCAGCAGCGAGGGAATGACAGGGTACGTCGAGACCCAGTACTTC. Translation: CASSEGMTGYVETQYF.

The chain recombines TRBV27 with TRBJ2-5, with unresolved D. Germline assignment: CDR1 MNHEY and CDR2 SMNVEV (reference sequence). The CDR3 contains 13 residues. V dropped 6 bases and J dropped 5 bases, with 13 bases sitting between them. CDR3 bases: TGTGCCAGCAGCCCGACTGCGAGGGAGACCCAGTACTTC. It specifies CASSPTARETQYF.